Given below is one T cell receptor beta chain in context. The RNA, roughly 0.45 to 1 ug, was put through reverse transcription using random hexamers. Amplification of the TCR beta CDR3 was carried out by immunoSEQ multiplex PCR, which spanned a total of 54 Vbeta and 13 Jbeta segments. TCRdb reanalysed the immunoSEQ multiplex PCR reads using MiXCR and keeps one entry per CDR3 protein. Here the sample spans 65,000 to 100,000 distinct CDR3 sequences, approximately 96% being singletons. The sample originates from a study of CD8 T cells in Susac syndrome. Overall study: Treatment at blood withdrawal was none, corticosteroids, or intravenous immunoglobulin alone in Susac syndrome patients.

Trimming left V 2 bases short and J 6 bases short, with 8 bases between. Looked up from germline, CDR1 is MNHEY and CDR2 is SMNVEV (reference sequence). The CDR3 sequence is 13 residues long. TCR beta was sequenced from blood CD8+ and CD4+ T cells. This receptor was obtained from a human donor with Susac syndrome. J is TRBJ2-1 and V is TRBV27; D is uncertain. The source material was CD8+ T cells from PBMCs. The chain's CDR3 is CASSLGRINEQFF. The DNA of the CDR3 is TGTGCCAGCAGTTTAGGGCGCATCAATGAGCAGTTCTTC.